A single sample gave rise to the 5 T cell receptor beta chains below, sequenced in a study of human T cells and chemical hapten exposure. Unfractionated whole blood yielded the extracted total RNA. MiXCR, run by TCRdb on the 5' RACE reads, gives a single entry per CDR3 protein. The sample carries more than 75,000 distinct CDR3 sequences, approximately 15% recorded once. These receptors all stem from a female donor in good health.

V gene TRBV7-8 combines with J gene TRBJ2-1; D uncertain. The V end was cut by 2 bases, the J end by 7 bases, with 21 bases between. Per germline, CDR1 SGHVS and CDR2 FQNEAQ. CDR3 length equals 17 residues. The CDR3 DNA reads as TGTGCCAGCAGCTTAAGGCTACAGATAACCCTACAGAATGAGCAGTTCTTC. It yields the protein CASSLRLQITLQNEQFF.

This clonotype was detected ten times or more. V is TRBV18 and J is TRBJ2-1; 8 bases are shared with TRBD2. V was clipped by 1 base and J by 6 bases; unmatched bases: 14. Germline V CDR1 and CDR2: KGHSH, LQKENI. The CDR3 has 18 residues. The CDR3 spells CASSPLLISGNNGNEQFF. Written as DNA, the CDR3 is TGTGCCAGCTCACCACTCCTAATTAGCGGGAATAATGGCAATGAGCAGTTCTTC. The full variable domain, in which reference TRBV18 and TRBJ2-1 provide the parts outside the CDR3, is NAGVMQNPRHLVRRRGQEARLRCSPMKGHSHVYWYRQLPEEGLKFMVYLQKENIIDESGMPKERFSAEFPKEGPSILRIQQVVRGDSAAYFCASSPLLISGNNGNEQFFGPGTRLTVL.

The genes are TRBV20-1 and TRBJ1-1; a weak D match, TRBD1 (6 bases). Per germline, CDR1 DFQATT and CDR2 SNEGSKA (reference sequence). The germline V and J ends were trimmed by 0 bases and 6 bases, with 17 bases remaining between them. The CDR3 extends over 15 amino acids. CDR3 sequence: CSARDWAGVDPEAFF. CDR3 coding DNA: TGCAGTGCTAGAGATTGGGCAGGGGTTGATCCTGAAGCTTTCTTT.

This clonotype was seen only a few times. The CDR3 DNA is TGTGCCAGCAGTGAGACTAGCGGGGCCACAGATACGCAGTATTTT. Its protein is CASSETSGATDTQYF. This chain connects TRBV6-4 to TRBJ2-3; the match to TRBD2 covers 11 bases. V trimming: 3 bases; J trimming: 2 bases; junction bases outside the gene matches: 1. Germline V CDR1 and CDR2: MRHNA, SNTAGT. This CDR3 spans 15 amino acids.

This CDR3 reads CASSTSGSLNEQFF. CDR3 DNA sequence: TGTGCCAGCAGCACTAGCGGGAGTCTGAATGAGCAGTTCTTC. This chain links TRBV7-2 with TRBJ2-1; 11 bases are a match to TRBD2. J was trimmed by 7 bases and V by 5 bases; bases with no gene match: 4. The CDR3 has 14 residues. CDR1 is SGHTA, CDR2 FQGNSA, per germline. The complete variable domain, with remaining parts taken from reference TRBV7-2 and TRBJ2-1, reads GAGVSQSPSNKVTEKGKDVELRCDPISGHTALYWYRQSLGQGLEFLIYFQGNSAPDKSGLPSDRFSAERTGGSVSTLTIQRTQQEDSAVYLCASSTSGSLNEQFFGPGTRLTVL.